The 15 T cell receptor beta chains in this list originate from one sample, sequenced in a study of blood T cell repertoires in COVID-19. The method was immunoSEQ multiplex PCR; TCRdb's version includes in-frame clones alone and lacks a portion of them. The sample includes 200,000 to 300,000 clones, about 89% seen only once; the top ten take roughly 9.8%. Sequencing was carried out using peripheral blood. These receptors originate from a man aged 40-55 years who had recovered from COVID-19.

The chain couples TRBV27 to TRBJ1-2; TRBD1 matches at 9 bases. CDR3 length equals 16 residues. Per germline, CDR1 MNHEY and CDR2 SMNVEV (reference sequence). Trimming removed 4 bases from V and 8 bases from J; junction bases left unmatched: 14. CDR3 protein: CASSSPQGQGGEGYTF. The CDR3 DNA sequence: TGTGCCAGCAGTTCTCCCCAGGGACAGGGTGGAGAGGGCTACACCTTC.

CDR3 sequence: CAIMSGRGETQYF. Written as DNA, the CDR3 is TGTGCCATCATGAGCGGGAGGGGAGAGACCCAGTACTTC. The chain couples TRBV10-3 to TRBJ2-5, with 10 bases identical to TRBD2. This CDR3 comprises 13 residues. Germline loops: CDR1 ENHRY, CDR2 SYGVKD. J gave up 4 bases and V 7 bases, and 3 bases lay outside the gene matches.

The rearrangement joins TRBV5-4 to TRBJ1-2, with a weak D call TRBD1 (6 bases). The CDR3 sequence is 12 residues long. Trimming stripped 0 bases from V and 8 bases from J, with 8 bases between. Germline V gives CDR1 SGHNT, CDR2 YYREEE (reference sequence). The DNA of the CDR3 is TGTGCCAGCAGCTTGGAGGGGGTCGGCTACACCTTC. It yields the protein CASSLEGVGYTF.

The V and J genes are TRBV6-6 and TRBJ2-7; D unresolved. Trimming pared 6 bases from V and 0 bases from J, leaving 6 bases between. Germline assignment: CDR1 MNHNY and CDR2 SVGAGI (reference sequence). This CDR3 has 12 amino acids. CDR3 protein: CASSPSSYEQYF. The CDR3 nucleotides are TGTGCCAGCAGCCCCAGCTCCTACGAGCAGTACTTC.

This chain uses TRBV14 with TRBJ2-6, with 9 bases that match TRBD1. The V and J ends lost 4 bases and 0 bases, in that order; junction bases with no gene match: 7. The CDR3 is 18 amino acids. CDR1 is SGHDN, CDR2 FVKESK, per germline. CDR3 DNA sequence: TGTGCCAGCAGCCGGACAGGGGCCTCCACCTCTGGGGCCAACGTCCTGACTTTC. It specifies CASSRTGASTSGANVLTF.

The V gene is TRBV27, the J gene TRBJ1-2, with a possible D match to TRBD1 (6 bases). V was pared by 8 bases and J by 3 bases, with 13 bases between. This CDR3 comprises 13 residues. Germline V gives CDR1 MNHEY, CDR2 SMNVEV (reference sequence). CDR3 sequence: CASSDSLHYGYTF. Here the CDR3 DNA reads TGTGCCAGCTCGGACAGCTTACACTATGGCTACACCTTC.

The chain employs TRBV19 and TRBJ1-2, with TRBD1 matching over 7 bases. Unmatched junction bases numbered 10, after V lost 5 bases and J lost 4 bases. The length of the CDR3 is 15 residues. CDR1 is LNHDA, CDR2 SQIVND, per germline (reference sequence). The CDR3 sequence is CASSANRGLLYGYTF. CDR3 nucleotide sequence: TGTGCCAGTAGTGCAAACAGGGGACTGCTCTATGGCTACACCTTC.

This clone was found once. This chain links TRBV7-9 with TRBJ1-2; weak D call: TRBD1 (5 bases). CDR3 length equals 13 residues. Germline CDR1 SEHNR, CDR2 FQNEAQ (reference sequence). Trimming stripped 5 bases from V and 4 bases from J, with 11 bases between. The CDR3 region has the DNA TGTGCCAGCAGCCCGGACAAGAGCTATGGCTACACCTTC. It yields the protein CASSPDKSYGYTF.

The rearrangement links TRBV19 to TRBJ2-1; 11 nucleotides agree with TRBD2. Trimming at V came to 2 bases and at J to 9 bases, leaving 15 bases not matched to a gene. The CDR3 contains 18 residues. Germline lookup yields CDR1 LNHDA and CDR2 SQIVND (reference sequence). For the CDR3, the DNA is TGTGCCAGTAGTATAACCCCCCCGGGACTAGCGGAAAGAGGTGAGCAGTTCTTC. As protein: CASSITPPGLAERGEQFF.

This chain connects TRBV7-2 to TRBJ2-6, with a tentative D call TRBD2 (6 bases). V lost 0 bases and J lost 1, with 7 bases in between. CDR3 length: 16 amino acids. Germline V lookup: CDR1 SGHTA, CDR2 FQGNSA. CDR3: CASSLAAGSGANVLTF. In DNA form, the CDR3 reads TGTGCCAGCAGCTTAGCGGCGGGATCTGGGGCCAACGTCCTGACTTTC.

The chain combines TRBV6-5 with TRBJ1-2; tentative D call: TRBD1 (6 bases). Trimming stripped 1 base from V and 3 bases from J, with 9 bases between. CDR1 MNHEY and CDR2 SVGAGI come from the germline V gene. CDR3 length: 14 residues. DNA for the CDR3: TGTGCCAGCAGTTACTATCAGGGGCACTATGGCTACACCTTC. It translates to CASSYYQGHYGYTF.

V gene TRBV18 combines with J gene TRBJ1-2; maybe TRBD1 (6 bases). The V and J ends lost 4 bases and 0 bases respectively, with 9 bases between them. From germline, CDR1 is KGHSH and CDR2 LQKENI. This CDR3 is built from 14 residues. In DNA form, the CDR3 reads TGTGCCAGCTCACTGGACAGCGCTAACTATGGCTACACCTTC. Amino acid sequence: CASSLDSANYGYTF.

The chain recombines TRBV6-1 with TRBJ2-4, with no clear D. Trimming pared 1 base from V and 0 bases from J, leaving 13 bases between. The CDR3 is made up of 17 amino acids. Per germline, CDR1 MNHNS and CDR2 SASEGT. CDR3 nucleotide sequence: TGTGCCAGCAGTGAAGACTGGGCCAAACTAGCCAAAAACATTCAGTACTTC. Translated: CASSEDWAKLAKNIQYF.

The rearrangement links TRBV9 to TRBJ2-5; the D gene is possibly TRBD2 (6 bases). Trimming left V 7 bases short and J 3 bases short, with 19 bases between. CDR3 length: 15 residues. CDR1 and CDR2 (germline): SGDLS, YYNGEE. CDR3 nucleotide sequence: TGTGCCAGCGCCCCATCGATGGGGGGAAAAGAGACCCAGTACTTC. This codes for CASAPSMGGKETQYF.

V gene TRBV5-1 combines with J gene TRBJ2-2, with 7 bases aligning to TRBD2. The CDR3 runs 15 residues. Germline values: CDR1 SGHRS, CDR2 YFSETQ. Germline trimming cut 3 bases from V and 2 bases from J; bases unmatched to any gene: 4. The CDR3 is CASSWASGNTGELFF. DNA of the CDR3: TGCGCCAGCAGCTGGGCTAGCGGTAACACCGGGGAGCTGTTTTTT.